Following are 11 T cell receptor beta chains from one sample sequenced in a study of cytomegalovirus exposure and HLA in healthy donors (dated by TCRdb to 2015 to 2018). Receptors were amplified or captured by the immunoSEQ multiplex PCR assay. For the multiplex PCR, a mixture combining 60 forward primers for TCR Vbeta segments and 13 reverse primers for TCR Jbeta segments was used. Not all clones reach the TCRdb copy of this immuneACCESS table, which keeps in-frame sequences only. Checked studies attribute under half of the gap to unresolved V genes and leave the rest unexplained. The sample includes around 86,000 clones, with around four fifths observed a single time. The top ten constitute 2.5% to 3% of the sample. Sequencing was carried out using PBMCs. Source of these receptors: a man aged 50 to 59 in good health and CMV-seropositive.

About this clone: The junction does not match germline at one end; this may be a read error. CDR3 bases: TGCGCCAGCAGGTTGGCAAGCGGTTACGAGCAGTACTTC. Amino acids: CASRLASGYEQYF. V gene TRBV5-1 combines with J gene TRBJ2-7, with D possibly matching TRBD2 (5 bases). This CDR3 region has 13 residues. Germline values: CDR1 SGHRS, CDR2 YFSETQ.

The chain recombines TRBV11-2 with TRBJ2-3, with 9 bases aligning to TRBD1. Trimming removed 1 base from V and 6 bases from J; junction bases left unmatched: 11. This CDR3 has 17 residues. Germline lookup yields CDR1 SGHAT and CDR2 FQNNGV. The CDR3 loop is CASSLGTGTGLFDTQYF. CDR3 nucleotide sequence: TGTGCCAGCAGCTTAGGAACCGGGACAGGGTTGTTTGATACGCAGTATTTT.

V and J are TRBV11-2 and TRBJ2-1, with 12 bases aligning to TRBD2. Germline trimming cut 5 bases from V and 2 bases from J; bases unmatched to any gene: 4. Germline CDR1 reads SGHAT; CDR2 reads FQNNGV. This CDR3 comprises 16 residues. CDR3 nucleotides: TGTGCCAGCAGCCCTCGGACTAGCGGGACCTACAATGAGCAGTTCTTC. Its protein is CASSPRTSGTYNEQFF.

This clone has a single count. Mismatch with germline at one junction end may stem from a read error. The chain carries TRBV14 and TRBJ2-6, with D tentatively TRBD1 (6 bases). CDR3 length: 15 amino acids. In germline, CDR1 is SGHDN, CDR2 FVKESK. This CDR3 is CASSQTRLGANGLTF. As DNA, the CDR3 is TGTGCCAGCAGCCAAACCAGGTTGGGGGCCAACGGCCTGACTTTC.

The sample holds a few counts of this clone. V gene TRBV5-8 combines with J gene TRBJ1-5, with D unresolved. Germline V CDR1 and CDR2: SGHTS, YDEGEE. Trimming cost V 0 bases and J 7 bases, with 5 bases left between them. The CDR3 is 12 residues long. The CDR3 DNA follows: TGTGCCAGCAGCTTGGGGAGACAGCCCCAGCATTTT. The encoded protein is CASSLGRQPQHF.

V is TRBV19 and J is TRBJ1-1; no firm D call. V lost 2 bases and J 1 base, leaving 17 bases between the germline ends. Per germline, CDR1 LNHDA and CDR2 SQIVND (reference sequence). The CDR3 covers 17 residues. CDR3 sequence: CASSISSWRAANTEAFF. The CDR3 coding sequence is TGTGCCAGTAGTATATCGAGTTGGAGGGCCGCGAACACTGAAGCTTTCTTT.

The V and J genes are TRBV25-1 and TRBJ2-3; D is ambiguous. This CDR3 is built from 14 residues. Germline V lookup: CDR1 MGHDK, CDR2 SYGVNS. Between the trimmed V and J ends, which lost 4 bases and 4 bases, there was a span of 12 bases. The CDR3, as DNA: TGTGCCAGCAGTGCCGAGGTCTCGCCAGATACGCAGTATTTT. Residues: CASSAEVSPDTQYF. The variable domain in full, completed from reference TRBV25-1 and TRBJ2-3, reads EADIYQTPRYLVIGTGKKITLECSQTMGHDKMYWYQQDPGMELHLIHYSYGVNSTEKGDLSSESTVSRIRTEHFPLTLESARPSHTSQYLCASSAEVSPDTQYFGPGTRLTVL.

This clone was counted once. The conserved final phenylalanine or tryptophan is absent from the CDR3, which likely points to a read error. Because the CDR3's place on the DNA is in doubt, the DNA is left out and the CDR3 is given as listed by TCRdb. The chain combines TRBV21-1 with TRBJ2-7; the table's D call TRBD2 went unverified against the DNA. TRBV21-1 is a pseudogene locus. The CDR3 adds up to 15 amino acids, both ends counted. CDR3 protein: CASSKTPGLAGPSFC.

The rearrangement links TRBV5-1 to TRBJ2-7; no clear D gene. Germline V CDR1 and CDR2: SGHRS, YFSETQ. The CDR3 sequence is 14 residues long. Deletions cut 3 bases from V and 2 bases from J, with 12 bases between. In DNA form, the CDR3 reads TGCGCCAGCAGCTCTCAGACTGGCCCCTACGAGCAGTACTTC. This translates into CASSSQTGPYEQYF.

The chain is built from TRBV5-6 and TRBJ1-2; TRBD1 agrees at 7 bases. The CDR3 extends over 15 amino acids. With V trimmed by 3 bases and J by 7 bases, 12 bases remained unmatched. Germline loops: CDR1 SGHDT, CDR2 YYEEEE. CDR3 DNA sequence: TGTGCCAGCAGCTGGGCGGACAGGAAGGCTTTTGGCTACACCTTC. It specifies CASSWADRKAFGYTF.

This chain joins TRBV11-2 and TRBJ1-2; TRBD1 matches at 9 bases. The length of the CDR3 is 15 residues. Germline V CDR1 and CDR2: SGHAT, FQNNGV. Losses at the gene ends were 4 bases for V and 7 bases for J; bases not matched to a gene: 10. CDR3 bases: TGTGCCAGCAGCTCAAACAGGGGGCAGATGGGTGGCTACACCTTC. Amino acid sequence: CASSSNRGQMGGYTF.